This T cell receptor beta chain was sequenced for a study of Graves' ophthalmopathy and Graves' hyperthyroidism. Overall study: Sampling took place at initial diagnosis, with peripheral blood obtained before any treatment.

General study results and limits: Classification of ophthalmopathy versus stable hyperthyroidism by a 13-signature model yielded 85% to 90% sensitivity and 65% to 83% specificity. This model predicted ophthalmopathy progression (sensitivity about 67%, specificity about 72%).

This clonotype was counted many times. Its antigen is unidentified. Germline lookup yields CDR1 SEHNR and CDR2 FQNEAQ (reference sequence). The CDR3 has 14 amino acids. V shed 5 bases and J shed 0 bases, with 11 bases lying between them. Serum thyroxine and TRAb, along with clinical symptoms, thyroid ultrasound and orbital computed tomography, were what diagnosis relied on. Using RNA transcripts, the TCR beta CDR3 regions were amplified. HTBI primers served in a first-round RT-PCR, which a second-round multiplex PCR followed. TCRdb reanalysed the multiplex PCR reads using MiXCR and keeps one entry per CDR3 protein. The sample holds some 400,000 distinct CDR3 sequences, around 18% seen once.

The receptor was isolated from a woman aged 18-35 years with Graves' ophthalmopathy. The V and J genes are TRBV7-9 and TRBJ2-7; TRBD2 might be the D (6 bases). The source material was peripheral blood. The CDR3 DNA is TGTGCCAGCAGCCACCGGGACTTCTCCTACGAGCAGTACTTC. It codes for CASSHRDFSYEQYF.